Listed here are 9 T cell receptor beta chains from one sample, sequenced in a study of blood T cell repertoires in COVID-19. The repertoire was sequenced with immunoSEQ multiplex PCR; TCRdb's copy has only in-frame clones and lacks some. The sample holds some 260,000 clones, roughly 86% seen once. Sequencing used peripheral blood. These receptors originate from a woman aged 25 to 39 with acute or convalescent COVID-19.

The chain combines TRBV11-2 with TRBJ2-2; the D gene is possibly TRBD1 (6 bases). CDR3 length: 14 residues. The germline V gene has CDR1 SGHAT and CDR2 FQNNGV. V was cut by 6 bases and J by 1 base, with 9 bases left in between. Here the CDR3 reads CASRLQGNTGELFF. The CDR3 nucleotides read TGTGCCAGCAGGTTACAGGGGAACACCGGGGAGCTGTTTTTT.

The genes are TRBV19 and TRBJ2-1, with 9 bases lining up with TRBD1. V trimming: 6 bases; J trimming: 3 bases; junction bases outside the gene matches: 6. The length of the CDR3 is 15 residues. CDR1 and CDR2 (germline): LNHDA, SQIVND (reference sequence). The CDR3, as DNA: TGTGCCAGTAGGCTCGGACAGGGGATCTACAATGAGCAGTTCTTC. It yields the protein CASRLGQGIYNEQFF.

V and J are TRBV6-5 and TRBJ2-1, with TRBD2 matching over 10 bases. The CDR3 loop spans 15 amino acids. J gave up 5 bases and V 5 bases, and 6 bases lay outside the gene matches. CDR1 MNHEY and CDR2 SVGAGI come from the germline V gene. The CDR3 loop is CASSPSGLAHNEQFF. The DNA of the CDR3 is TGTGCCAGCAGTCCATCGGGACTAGCGCACAATGAGCAGTTCTTC.

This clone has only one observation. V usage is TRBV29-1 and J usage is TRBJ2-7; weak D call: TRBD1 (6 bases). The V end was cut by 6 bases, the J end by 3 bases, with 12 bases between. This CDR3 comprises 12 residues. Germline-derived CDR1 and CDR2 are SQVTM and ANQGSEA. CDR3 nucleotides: TGCAGCGTCGGGCCGACAGGCTACGAGCAGTACTTC. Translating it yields CSVGPTGYEQYF.

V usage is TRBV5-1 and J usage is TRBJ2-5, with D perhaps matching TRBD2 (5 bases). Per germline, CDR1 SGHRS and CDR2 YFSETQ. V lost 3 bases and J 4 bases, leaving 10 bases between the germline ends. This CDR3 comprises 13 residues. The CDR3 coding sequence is TGCGCCAGCAGCTCGGACTTACCAGAGACCCAGTACTTC. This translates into CASSSDLPETQYF.

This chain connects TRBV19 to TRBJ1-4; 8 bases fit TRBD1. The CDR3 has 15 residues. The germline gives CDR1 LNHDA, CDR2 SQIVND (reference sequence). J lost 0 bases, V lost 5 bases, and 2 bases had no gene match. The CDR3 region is CASSVDRATNEKLFF. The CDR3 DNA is TGTGCCAGTAGTGTGGACAGGGCAACTAATGAAAAACTGTTTTTT.

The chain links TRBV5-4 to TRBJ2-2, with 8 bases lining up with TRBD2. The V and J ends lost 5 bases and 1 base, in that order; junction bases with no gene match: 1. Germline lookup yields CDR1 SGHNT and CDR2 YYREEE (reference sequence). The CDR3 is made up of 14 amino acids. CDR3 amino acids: CASRLAENTGELFF. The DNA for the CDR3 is TGTGCCAGCAGACTAGCGGAGAACACCGGGGAGCTGTTTTTT. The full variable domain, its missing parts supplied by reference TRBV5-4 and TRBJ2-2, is ETGVTQSPTHLIKTRGQQVTLRCSSQSGHNTVSWYQQALGQGPQFIFQYYREEENGRGNFPPRFSGLQFPNYSSELNVNALELDDSALYLCASRLAENTGELFFGEGSRLTVL.

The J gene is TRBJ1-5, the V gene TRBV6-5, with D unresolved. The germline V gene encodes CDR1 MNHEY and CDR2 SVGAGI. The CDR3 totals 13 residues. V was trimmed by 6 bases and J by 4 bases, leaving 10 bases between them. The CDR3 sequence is CASSPGGNQPQHF. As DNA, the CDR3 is TGTGCCAGCAGCCCCGGCGGGAATCAGCCCCAGCATTTT.

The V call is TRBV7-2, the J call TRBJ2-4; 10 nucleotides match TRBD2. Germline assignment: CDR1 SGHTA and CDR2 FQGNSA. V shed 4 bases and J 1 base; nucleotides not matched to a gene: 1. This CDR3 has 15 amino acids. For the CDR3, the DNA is TGTGCCAGCAGCTCAGCGGGAGGGGCCAAAAACATTCAGTACTTC. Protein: CASSSAGGAKNIQYF.